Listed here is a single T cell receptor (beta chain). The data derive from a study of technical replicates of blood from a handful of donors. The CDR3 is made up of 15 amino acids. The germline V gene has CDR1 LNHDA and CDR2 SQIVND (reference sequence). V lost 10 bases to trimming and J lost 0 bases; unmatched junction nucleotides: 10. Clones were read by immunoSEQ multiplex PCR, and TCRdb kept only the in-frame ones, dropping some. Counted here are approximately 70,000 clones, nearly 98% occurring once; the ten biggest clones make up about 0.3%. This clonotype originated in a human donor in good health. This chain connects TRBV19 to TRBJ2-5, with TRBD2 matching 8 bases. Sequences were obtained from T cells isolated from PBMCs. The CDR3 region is CATTTGTRYQETQYF. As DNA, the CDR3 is TGTGCCACCACAACCGGGACTAGGTACCAAGAGACCCAGTACTTC. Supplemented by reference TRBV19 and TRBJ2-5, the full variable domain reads DGGITQSPKYLFRKEGQNVTLSCEQNLNHDAMYWYRQDPGQGLRLIYYSQIVNDFQKGDIAEGYSVSREKKESFPLTVTSAQKNPTAFYLCATTTGTRYQETQYFGPGTRLLVL.